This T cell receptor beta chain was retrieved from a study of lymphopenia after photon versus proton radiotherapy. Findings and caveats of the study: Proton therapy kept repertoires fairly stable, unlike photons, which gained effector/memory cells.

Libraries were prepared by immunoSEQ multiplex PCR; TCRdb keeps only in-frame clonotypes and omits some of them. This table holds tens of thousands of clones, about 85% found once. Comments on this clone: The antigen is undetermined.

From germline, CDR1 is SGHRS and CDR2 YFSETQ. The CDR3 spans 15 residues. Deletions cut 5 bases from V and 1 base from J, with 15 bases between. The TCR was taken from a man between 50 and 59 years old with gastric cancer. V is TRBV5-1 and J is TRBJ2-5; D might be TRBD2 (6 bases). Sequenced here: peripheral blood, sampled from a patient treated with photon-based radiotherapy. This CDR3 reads CASSRASASQETQYF. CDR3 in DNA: TGCGCCAGCAGTCGGGCTAGCGCCTCCCAAGAGACCCAGTACTTC.